This TCR beta chain was sequenced during a study of CD8 T cells in ankylosing spondylitis. Study-level results: From matched ankylosing spondylitis synovial fluid, disease-linked clones were reportedly recovered at significantly enriched levels. Seven to nine highly homologous variants formed a TCR beta motif that appeared characteristic of ankylosing spondylitis blood. A subset of motif variants has previously been described in the synovial fluid and blood of reactive arthritis. Disease-linked clones displayed a CD8+ phenotype and appeared relatively rarely in peripheral blood.

Quantitative 5'-RACE with molecular barcodes generated TCR beta libraries. Each CDR3 protein is one row after TCRdb ran MiXCR on the 5' RACE reads. The repertoire has 750,000 to 850,000 distinct CDR3 sequences, 10% to 15% of them found once; the top ten carry 0.51%. V dropped 6 bases and J dropped 3 bases, with 14 bases sitting between them. Germline CDR1 and CDR2: MDHEN and SYDVKM. This CDR3 has 14 amino acids. Comments on this clonotype: The antigen is not known.

The rearrangement links TRBV28 to TRBJ1-1; D uncertain. The specimen was blood, either unsorted or a sorted T cell fraction (not recorded which). This TCR came from a male donor with ankylosing spondylitis. As DNA, the CDR3 is TGTGCCAGCAGCCCCGTCCGTAGGGACACTGAAGCTTTCTTT. This translates into CASSPVRRDTEAFF.